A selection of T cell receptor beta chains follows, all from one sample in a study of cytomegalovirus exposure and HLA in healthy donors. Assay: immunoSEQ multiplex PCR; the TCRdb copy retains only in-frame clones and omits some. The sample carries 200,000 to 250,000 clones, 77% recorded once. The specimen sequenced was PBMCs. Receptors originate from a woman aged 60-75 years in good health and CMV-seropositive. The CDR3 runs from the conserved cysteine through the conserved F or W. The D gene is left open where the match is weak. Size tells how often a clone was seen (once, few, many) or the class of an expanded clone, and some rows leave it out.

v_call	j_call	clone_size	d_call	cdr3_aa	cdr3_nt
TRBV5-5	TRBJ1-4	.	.	CASSLLGANEKLFF	TGTGCCAGCAGCCTACTTGGAGCTAATGAAAAACTGTTTTTT
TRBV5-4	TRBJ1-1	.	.	CASSHRQQDTEAFF	TGTGCCAGCAGCCACAGACAGCAAGACACTGAAGCTTTCTTT
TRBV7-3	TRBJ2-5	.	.	CASSSDRQETQYF	TGTGCCAGCAGCTCGGACAGACAAGAGACCCAGTACTTC
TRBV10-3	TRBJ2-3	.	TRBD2	CAISDRTSPGLPTQYF	TGTGCCATCAGTGACAGGACTAGCCCCGGTTTGCCTACGCAGTATTTT
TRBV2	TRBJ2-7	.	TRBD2	CAGVPILREVSYEQYF	TGTGCCGGTGTACCCATTCTGCGGGAGGTTTCCTACGAGCAGTACTTC
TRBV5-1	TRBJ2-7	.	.	CASSLPQGYSYEQYF	TGCGCCAGCAGCTTGCCCCAGGGCTACTCCTACGAGCAGTACTTC
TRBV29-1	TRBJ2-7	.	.	CSVVGQQTYEQYF	TGCAGCGTTGTTGGACAACAAACCTACGAGCAGTACTTC
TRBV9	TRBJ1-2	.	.	CASSSPGDGYTF	TGTGCCAGCAGCTCGCCCGGGGATGGCTACACCTTC
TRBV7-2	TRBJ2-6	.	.	CASSPSGGGSGANVLTF	TGTGCCAGCAGCCCTAGCGGAGGGGGGTCTGGGGCCAACGTCCTGACTTTC
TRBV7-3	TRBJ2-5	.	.	CASSPQDLPGETQYF	TGTGCCAGCAGCCCTCAGGACCTACCGGGGGAGACCCAGTACTTC
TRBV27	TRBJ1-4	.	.	CASRSQGKLFF	TGTGCCAGCAGGTCCCAGGGAAAACTGTTTTTT
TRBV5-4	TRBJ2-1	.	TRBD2	CASSDSSGSSYNEQFF	TGTGCCAGCAGCGATTCTAGCGGGAGCTCCTACAATGAGCAGTTCTTC
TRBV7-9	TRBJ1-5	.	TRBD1	CSSSPQGDQPQHF	TGTTCCAGCAGCCCACAGGGGGACCAGCCCCAGCATTTT
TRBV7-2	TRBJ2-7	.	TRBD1	CASSLTGGGYEQYF	TGTGCCAGCAGCCTGACAGGGGGTGGGTACGAGCAGTACTTC
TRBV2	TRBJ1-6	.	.	CASSLDRGGNSPLHF	TGTGCCAGCAGCCTCGACCGCGGTGGTAATTCACCCCTCCACTTT
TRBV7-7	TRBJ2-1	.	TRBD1	CASSFQTGDEQFF	TGTGCCAGCAGCTTCCAGACAGGGGATGAGCAGTTCTTC
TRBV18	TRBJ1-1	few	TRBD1	CASSIDRVTTEAFF	TGTGCCAGCTCCATCGACAGGGTGACCACTGAAGCTTTCTTT
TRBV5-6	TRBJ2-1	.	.	CASSLVAVSSYNEQFF	TGTGCCAGCAGCTTAGTAGCGGTCAGCTCCTACAATGAGCAGTTCTTC
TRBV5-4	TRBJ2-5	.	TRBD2	CASRGTSGGLQETQYF	TGTGCCAGCAGGGGGACTAGCGGGGGACTCCAAGAGACCCAGTACTTC
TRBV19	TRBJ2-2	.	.	CASKPYRSAQVGELFF	TGTGCCAGTAAACCCTACCGGAGCGCCCAAGTCGGGGAGCTGTTTTTT
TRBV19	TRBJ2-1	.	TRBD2	CASSGSSGSWNEQFF	TGTGCCAGTAGTGGTTCTAGCGGGAGTTGGAATGAGCAGTTCTTC
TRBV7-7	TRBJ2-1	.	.	CASSIYRDLDSEQFF	TGTGCCAGCAGCATTTACCGGGACTTAGATTCCGAGCAGTTCTTC
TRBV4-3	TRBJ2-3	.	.	CASSQDQGFSTDTQYF	TGCGCCAGCAGCCAAGACCAGGGCTTCAGCACAGATACGCAGTATTTT
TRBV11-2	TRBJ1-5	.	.	CASSLNSGGNQPQHF	TGTGCCAGCAGCCTTAATTCAGGTGGCAATCAGCCCCAGCATTTT